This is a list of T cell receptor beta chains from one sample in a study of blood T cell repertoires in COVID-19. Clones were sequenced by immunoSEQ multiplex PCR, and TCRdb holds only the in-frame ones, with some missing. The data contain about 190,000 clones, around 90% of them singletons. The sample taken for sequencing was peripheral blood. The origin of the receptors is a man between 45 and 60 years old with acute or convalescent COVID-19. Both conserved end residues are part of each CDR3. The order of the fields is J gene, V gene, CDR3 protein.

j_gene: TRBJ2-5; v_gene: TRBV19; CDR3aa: CASSAPGLASETQYF
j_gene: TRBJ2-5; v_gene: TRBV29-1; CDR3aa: CSVGGVQETQYF
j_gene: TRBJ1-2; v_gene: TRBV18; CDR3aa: CASSPLADPYGYTF
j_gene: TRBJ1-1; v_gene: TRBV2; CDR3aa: CASSERGGTEAFF
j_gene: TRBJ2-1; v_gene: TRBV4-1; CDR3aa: CASSQAGLDNEQFF
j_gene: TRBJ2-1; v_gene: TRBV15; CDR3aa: CATSRDLGAEQFF
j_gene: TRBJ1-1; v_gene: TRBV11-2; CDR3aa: CASSMTGLNTEAFF
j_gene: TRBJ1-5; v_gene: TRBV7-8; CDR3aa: CASSLAPVRGKDQPQHF
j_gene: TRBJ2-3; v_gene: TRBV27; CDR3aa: CASRSDGMGQLDTQYF
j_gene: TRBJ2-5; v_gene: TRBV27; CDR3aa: CASSLGTSGPQETQYF
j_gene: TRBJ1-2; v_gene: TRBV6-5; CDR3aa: CASSYSRSGANYGYTF
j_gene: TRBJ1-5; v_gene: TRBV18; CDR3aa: CASSNRGGNQPQHF
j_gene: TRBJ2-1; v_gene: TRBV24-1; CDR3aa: CATSDLGLAGAHEQFF
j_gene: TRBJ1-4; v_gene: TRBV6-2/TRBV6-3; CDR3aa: CASSSTGTGVEKLFF
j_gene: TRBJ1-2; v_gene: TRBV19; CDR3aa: CASSVGRGWGYTF
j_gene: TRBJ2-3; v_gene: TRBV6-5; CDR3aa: CASSYSAGRTTDTQYF
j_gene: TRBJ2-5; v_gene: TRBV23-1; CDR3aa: CASSQSAGETQYF